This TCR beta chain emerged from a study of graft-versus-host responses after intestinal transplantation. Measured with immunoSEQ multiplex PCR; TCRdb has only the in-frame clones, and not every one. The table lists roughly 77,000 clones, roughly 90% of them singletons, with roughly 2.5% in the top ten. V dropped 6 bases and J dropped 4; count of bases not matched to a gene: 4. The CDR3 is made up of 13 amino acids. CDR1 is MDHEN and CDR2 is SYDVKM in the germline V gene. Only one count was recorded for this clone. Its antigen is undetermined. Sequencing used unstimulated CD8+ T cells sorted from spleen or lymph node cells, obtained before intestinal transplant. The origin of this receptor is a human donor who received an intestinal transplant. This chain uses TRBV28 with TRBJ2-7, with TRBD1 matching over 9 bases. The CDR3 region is CASSTGGGYEQYF. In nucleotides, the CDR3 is TGTGCCAGCAGCACAGGGGGCGGGTACGAGCAGTACTTC.